Listed here is a single T cell receptor beta chain. What it recognizes is unknown. Donors showed nominal health when sampled, although they likely had unrecorded immune exposures. The PCR ran on 60 Vbeta and 13 Jbeta primers. The protocol was immunoSEQ multiplex PCR, while the TCRdb copy is restricted to in-frame clones and leaves out a portion. The data contain approximately 94,000 clones, around 80% of them seen just once; the ten biggest clones take up under 7%. The data are from a study of cytomegalovirus exposure and HLA in healthy donors. Regarding the study as a whole: It was reported that TCR beta sequences correctly inferred the HLA-A and HLA-B alleles for most subjects.

The CDR3 contains 15 residues. Germline lookup yields CDR1 MGHRA and CDR2 YSYEKL. V lost 4 bases, J lost 0 bases, and 9 bases lay in between. This TCR derives from a man younger than 45 in good health and CMV-seropositive. The sample comprised PBMCs. This chain joins TRBV4-1 and TRBJ2-2; D is perhaps TRBD1 (6 bases). The chain's CDR3 is CASSLGHSNTGELFF. CDR3 bases: TGCGCCAGCAGCCTGGGACACTCGAACACCGGGGAGCTGTTTTTT.